The 15 T cell receptor beta chains in this list originate from one sample, sequenced in a study of control samples from healthy donors and cancer patients. The protocol was immunoSEQ multiplex PCR, while the TCRdb copy is restricted to in-frame clones and leaves out a portion. The table shows more than 150,000 clones, with roughly 93% occurring only once. The source material was blood. These receptors were taken from a man younger than 35 in good health.

The rearrangement uses TRBV5-1 and TRBJ2-3; 12 bases map to TRBD2. The CDR3 length is 16 residues. CDR1 is SGHRS, CDR2 YFSETQ, per germline. The V and J ends lost 4 bases and 0 bases, in that order; junction bases with no gene match: 3. The CDR3 spells CASSKGLAGSTDTQYF. The CDR3 bases are TGCGCCAGCAGCAAGGGACTAGCGGGTAGCACAGATACGCAGTATTTT.

The J gene is TRBJ2-1, the V gene TRBV30; D tentatively fits TRBD1 or TRBD2 (7 bases each). The CDR3 contains 16 residues. Germline lookup yields CDR1 GTSNPN and CDR2 SVGIG (reference sequence). The germline V and J ends were trimmed by 0 bases and 2 bases, with 14 bases remaining between them. CDR3 sequence reads: CAWSVFRGGTYNEQFF. In DNA form, the CDR3 reads TGTGCCTGGAGTGTATTCAGGGGGGGTACCTACAATGAGCAGTTCTTC.

The V gene is TRBV6-5, the J gene TRBJ2-1, with 9 bases matching TRBD2. V shed 6 bases, J shed 2 bases, and the junction held 5 bases outside the gene matches. Germline CDR1 MNHEY, CDR2 SVGAGI. The CDR3 sequence is 15 residues long. The CDR3 is CASRRAGGPYNEQFF. In DNA form, the CDR3 reads TGTGCCAGCAGGAGGGCGGGGGGGCCCTACAATGAGCAGTTCTTC.

V is TRBV4-1 and J is TRBJ2-7; 7 bases match TRBD1. CDR1 and CDR2 (germline): MGHRA, YSYEKL. The CDR3 has 13 residues. Germline trimming cut 4 bases from V and 3 bases from J; bases unmatched to any gene: 3. The CDR3 DNA follows: TGCGCCAGCAGCCGCGACAGGGTCTACGAGCAGTACTTC. It is translated as CASSRDRVYEQYF.

A few counts support this clone. The V gene is TRBV19, the J gene TRBJ2-2, with D maybe TRBD2 (6 bases). The germline gives CDR1 LNHDA, CDR2 SQIVND (reference sequence). This CDR3 is built from 15 residues. Trimming shortened V by 7 bases and J by 2 bases, and 14 bases separated the two germline ends. The CDR3: CASKGGASNTGELFF. The CDR3 region has the DNA TGTGCCAGTAAAGGAGGGGCATCCAACACCGGGGAGCTGTTTTTT.

The chain is built from TRBV5-6 and TRBJ2-4; D possibly corresponds to TRBD1 (6 bases). The CDR3 totals 16 residues. Germline lookup yields CDR1 SGHDT and CDR2 YYEEEE. The germline V and J ends were trimmed by 0 bases and 1 base, with 11 bases remaining between them. The CDR3 DNA follows: TGTGCCAGCAGCTTGGTCAGGCAGGGGGCCAAAAACATTCAGTACTTC. Encoded protein: CASSLVRQGAKNIQYF.

The chain uses TRBV11-2 and TRBJ2-3, with D tentatively TRBD1 (5 bases). Trimming stripped 2 bases from V and 0 bases from J, with 12 bases between. Germline CDR1 is SGHAT and CDR2 is FQNNGV. This CDR3 has 16 amino acids. CDR3 in amino acids: CASSLQWTTSTDTQYF. DNA of the CDR3: TGTGCCAGCAGCTTACAATGGACAACTAGCACAGATACGCAGTATTTT.

CDR3 nucleotide sequence: TGTGCCAGCAGTCCCACAGGGGGCGGCGGCAATCAGCCCCAGCATTTT. Amino acid sequence: CASSPTGGGGNQPQHF. J is TRBJ1-5 and V is TRBV27; 9 nucleotides match TRBD1. V lost 5 bases, J lost 2 bases, and 7 bases stayed unmatched. Germline assignment: CDR1 MNHEY and CDR2 SMNVEV (reference sequence). CDR3 length: 16 amino acids.

CDR3 bases: TGCGCCAGCAGCCAAACCGCGCAGGGGACAGATACGCAGTATTTT. Translating gives CASSQTAQGTDTQYF. The chain employs TRBV4-1 and TRBJ2-3, with D tentatively TRBD1 (6 bases). This CDR3 is 15 amino acids long. Germline V gene data show CDR1 as MGHRA and CDR2 as YSYEKL. The V end lost 2 bases, the J end lost 3 bases, and 12 bases lay between the germline ends.

This clone was observed once. The chain carries TRBV9 and TRBJ1-2; 8 bases agree with TRBD1. The J segment lost 5 bases and the V segment lost 3 bases, leaving 3 bases of the junction unmatched. The CDR3 has 13 residues. The germline V gene encodes CDR1 SGDLS and CDR2 YYNGEE. This CDR3 is CASSARTGYGYTF. The CDR3 DNA sequence: TGTGCCAGCAGCGCCCGGACAGGGTATGGCTACACCTTC. Filled out from reference TRBV9 and TRBJ1-2, the complete variable domain reads DSGVTQTPKHLITATGQRVTLRCSPRSGDLSVYWYQQSLDQGLQFLIQYYNGEERAKGNILERFSAQQFPDLHSELNLSSLELGDSALYFCASSARTGYGYTFGSGTRLTVV.

As regards this clone: The germline gene is not matched at one end of the junction; a read error may be the cause. The rearrangement joins TRBV30 to TRBJ2-1; a weak D match, TRBD2 (7 bases). The CDR3 extends over 14 amino acids. The germline gives CDR1 GTSNPN, CDR2 SVGIG (reference sequence). In nucleotides, the CDR3 is TGTGCCTGGAGTGTTGCGGGGGCCTACACTGAGCAGTTCTTC. Amino acid sequence: CAWSVAGAYTEQFF.

The J gene is TRBJ1-2, the V gene TRBV5-1, with 8 positions matching TRBD1. The germline V gene encodes CDR1 SGHRS and CDR2 YFSETQ. The junction had 1 base not matched to a gene; V was cut back by 0 bases and J by 6 bases. The CDR3 totals 13 residues. CDR3 sequence (DNA): TGCGCCAGCAGCTTGGACAGGGGGGATGGCTACACCTTC. It yields the protein CASSLDRGDGYTF.

The chain employs TRBV27 and TRBJ1-1; D is perhaps TRBD1 (6 bases). The CDR3 runs to 13 residues. Trimming shortened V by 5 bases and J by 6 bases, and 13 bases separated the two germline ends. CDR1 is MNHEY and CDR2 is SMNVEV in the germline V gene (reference sequence). The CDR3 loop reads CASSLYRDAEAFF. The CDR3 nucleotides read TGTGCCAGCAGTCTATACAGGGACGCTGAAGCTTTCTTT.

The V call is TRBV6-5, the J call TRBJ2-7; D remains unclear. The CDR3 has 11 amino acids. The germline V and J ends were trimmed by 6 bases and 0 bases, with 3 bases remaining between them. In germline, CDR1 is MNHEY, CDR2 SVGAGI. CDR3 loop: CASSASYEQYF. In DNA, the CDR3 is TGTGCCAGCAGCGCCTCCTACGAGCAGTACTTC.

J is TRBJ2-3 and V is TRBV7-3; 8 nucleotides agree with TRBD2. Germline loops: CDR1 SGHTA, CDR2 FQGTGA. The CDR3 covers 15 residues. V shed 2 bases and J 3 bases; nucleotides not matched to a gene: 4. CDR3 sequence: CASSLQAGVTDTQYF. The CDR3 bases are TGTGCCAGCAGCTTACAAGCGGGGGTAACAGATACGCAGTATTTT.